This TCR beta chain was captured by sequencing in a study of cytomegalovirus exposure and HLA in healthy donors. The study, taken as a whole, reports: The listing of roughly 160 TCR beta chains classed them as cytomegalovirus-associated. Fewer N-insertions (relative to the approximately 700-donor mean) were reportedly seen in an Asian-associated ancestry cluster in a later analysis. HLA restriction was apparent for most CMV-associated TCR beta chains in a later analysis. An apparent linkage of common viral pathogens to several of the most significant clusters emerged in a later analysis.

Remarks on this clone: Its target is not known.

With 60 Vbeta and 13 Jbeta primers, the PCR was carried out. Produced via immunoSEQ multiplex PCR; TCRdb's table is partial and in-frame only. The sample lists 150,000 or so clones, over 75% occurring once. The sequence came from a man aged 50 to 60 in good health and CMV-seropositive. Sequenced sample: PBMCs.

The CDR3 is CASSGTGGRNQPQHF. CDR3 sequence (DNA): TGTGCCAGCAGTGGGACAGGGGGCAGGAATCAGCCCCAGCATTTT. The rearrangement uses TRBV2 and TRBJ1-5; the match to TRBD1 covers 11 bases. The CDR3 has 15 amino acids. V lost 4 bases and J lost 4; bases outside the gene matches: 3. CDR1 is SNHLY and CDR2 is FYNNEI in the germline V gene.